The 27 T cell receptor beta chains reported below all come from one sample, sequenced in a study of robustness of blood B and T cell sequencing. Instead of genomic DNA, mRNA was used to measure TCR beta repertoires. cDNA synthesis used template switching with a 5' universal priming oligo. Each cDNA molecule was tagged by a 12-nucleotide random UMI. In TCRdb, the PCR reads were re-called with MiXCR into one record per CDR3 protein. The repertoire holds some 3,600 distinct CDR3 sequences, with 56% as singletons. Sequencing input: peripheral blood. The origin of the receptors is a human donor in good health.

The chain carries TRBV15 and TRBJ1-1, with 7 nucleotides matching TRBD1. The V and J ends lost 0 bases and 3 bases, in that order; junction bases with no gene match: 10. CDR3 length: 17 residues. CDR1 LNHNV and CDR2 YYDKDF come from the germline V gene (reference sequence). The CDR3 coding sequence is TGTGCCACCAGCAGAGAATTAGGACAGGCCTCTGACACTGAAGCTTTCTTT. This sequence encodes CATSRELGQASDTEAFF.

This chain links TRBV29-1 with TRBJ2-3; the match to TRBD2 covers 9 bases. Germline-derived CDR1 and CDR2 are SQVTM and ANQGSEA. This CDR3 contains 17 residues. With 6 bases clipped from V and 6 bases from J, the junction kept 19 bases outside the gene matches. CDR3 sequence reads: CSVIRGLGTSITDTQYF. CDR3 coding DNA: TGCAGCGTAATCCGGGGCCTGGGGACTAGCATAACCGATACGCAGTATTTT.

This clonotype occurred a few times. The V gene is TRBV29-1, the J gene TRBJ2-7; TRBD1 might be the D (6 bases). Trimming left V 6 bases short and J 3 bases short, with 18 bases between. The CDR3 is made up of 14 amino acids. CDR1 and CDR2 from the germline V gene are SQVTM and ANQGSEA. The CDR3 DNA follows: TGCAGCGTGGCCCGCCGGGACACAATCTACGAGCAGTACTTC. Translated: CSVARRDTIYEQYF.

The V call is TRBV20-1, the J call TRBJ1-1; D is unresolved. The CDR3 runs to 14 residues. Germline lookup yields CDR1 DFQATT and CDR2 SNEGSKA (reference sequence). V lost 6 bases, J lost 4 bases, and 18 bases lay in between. The CDR3 nucleotides read TGCAGTGCCCGATCCGGGCCATACCCCACTGAAGCTTTCTTT. It encodes CSARSGPYPTEAFF.

Judged by abundance, this clonotype is medium-sized. CDR3: CASSFEQGFSYEQYF. Written as DNA, the CDR3 is TGTGCCAGCAGCTTCGAGCAGGGGTTCTCCTACGAGCAGTACTTC. J is TRBJ2-7 and V is TRBV7-9; D is possibly TRBD1 (6 bases). V lost 3 bases and J lost 0, with 12 bases in between. Germline CDR1 is SEHNR and CDR2 is FQNEAQ (reference sequence). The CDR3 consists of 15 residues.

This chain joins TRBV30 and TRBJ1-1; D unresolved. Germline loops: CDR1 GTSNPN, CDR2 SVGIG (reference sequence). Trimming shortened V by 5 bases and J by 5 bases, and 9 bases separated the two germline ends. The CDR3 has 11 amino acids. The CDR3 sequence is CAWAVGTEAFF. The CDR3 region has the DNA TGTGCCTGGGCAGTAGGAACTGAAGCTTTCTTT.

The chain links TRBV5-1 to TRBJ2-1, with D tentatively TRBD2 (5 bases). The CDR3 spans 16 residues. The germline gives CDR1 SGHRS, CDR2 YFSETQ. Trimming took 2 bases from V and 0 from J, leaving 12 bases between them. The CDR3 nucleotides read TGCGCCAGCAGCTTTTCGGGGAGCAGCTCCTACAATGAGCAGTTCTTC. The encoded protein is CASSFSGSSSYNEQFF.

The J gene is TRBJ2-3, the V gene TRBV20-1; 11 bases align to TRBD2. CDR1 is DFQATT, CDR2 SNEGSKA, per germline (reference sequence). Trimming took 7 bases from V and 6 from J; bases not matched to a gene: 3. The CDR3 runs 12 residues. The CDR3: CSGSGGGDTQYF. CDR3 in DNA: TGCAGTGGTAGCGGGGGGGGCGATACGCAGTATTTT.

The V gene is TRBV7-8, the J gene TRBJ1-5; 7 nucleotides align to TRBD1. The V gene end was trimmed by 5 bases and the J gene end by 0 bases; junction bases not matched to a gene: 4. This CDR3 spans 15 amino acids. Germline lookup yields CDR1 SGHVS and CDR2 FQNEAQ. The CDR3 sequence is CASSLGQNSNQPQHF. The CDR3 DNA sequence: TGTGCCAGCAGCCTGGGACAGAATAGCAATCAGCCCCAGCATTTT. Full variable domain (remainder filled in from reference TRBV7-8 and TRBJ1-5): GAGVSQSPRYKVAKRGQDVALRCDPISGHVSLFWYQQALGQGPEFLTYFQNEAQLDKSGLPSDRFFAERPEGSVSTLKIQRTQQEDSAVYLCASSLGQNSNQPQHFGDGTRLSIL.

The genes are TRBV20-1 and TRBJ2-3; 7 bases line up with TRBD1. There are 14 residues in the CDR3. Unmatched junction bases numbered 10, after V lost 3 bases and J lost 7 bases. CDR1 and CDR2 from the germline V gene are DFQATT and SNEGSKA (reference sequence). Here the CDR3 reads CSASEGALKHTQYF. The CDR3 DNA reads as TGCAGTGCTAGTGAGGGGGCCCTCAAACATACGCAGTATTTT.

This sequence joins TRBV7-6 and TRBJ1-1; D gene ambiguous. Germline values: CDR1 SGHVS, CDR2 FNYEAQ. The CDR3 runs to 14 residues. Between the trimmed V and J ends, which lost 2 bases and 1 base, there was a span of 8 bases. The CDR3: CASSLTWGNTEAFF. The CDR3 bases are TGTGCCAGCAGCTTAACGTGGGGGAACACTGAAGCTTTCTTT.

The CDR3 DNA sequence: TGCAGCGTTGAAGGCCTACGGAGTAGCACAGATACGCAGTATTTT. As protein: CSVEGLRSSTDTQYF. The rearrangement links TRBV29-1 to TRBJ2-3; D unresolved. Per germline, CDR1 SQVTM and CDR2 ANQGSEA. V was trimmed by 1 base and J by 0 bases, leaving 11 bases between them. The CDR3 has 15 residues.

This clonotype has only one observation. The chain recombines TRBV29-1 with TRBJ1-1; 9 nucleotides line up with TRBD1. This CDR3 comprises 15 residues. CDR1 and CDR2 (germline): SQVTM, ANQGSEA. Trimming cost V 5 bases and J 1 base; bases outside gene matches: 8. The CDR3 protein is CSVSTGGSGNTEAFF. The DNA for the CDR3 is TGCAGCGTTTCTACAGGGGGCAGTGGGAACACTGAAGCTTTCTTT.

The rearrangement links TRBV15 to TRBJ2-3; a possible D gene is TRBD2 (6 bases). Germline CDR1 is LNHNV and CDR2 is YYDKDF (reference sequence). This CDR3 region has 17 residues. V was pared by 5 bases and J by 4 bases, with 22 bases between. CDR3 protein: CATSDTLGLRGADTQYF. CDR3 coding DNA: TGTGCCACCAGCGATACCCTGGGACTGCGGGGAGCAGATACGCAGTATTTT.

V and J are TRBV24-1 and TRBJ2-5; 10 bases are shared with TRBD1. CDR1 is KGHDR and CDR2 is SFDVKD in the germline V gene. The junction had 3 bases not matched to a gene; V was cut back by 2 bases and J by 4 bases. The CDR3 consists of 15 residues. The CDR3 loop reads CATSDWTGGGETQYF. The CDR3 DNA reads as TGTGCCACCAGTGATTGGACAGGGGGTGGAGAGACCCAGTACTTC.

The V and J genes are TRBV7-9 and TRBJ2-3; the D gene is possibly TRBD1 (6 bases). This CDR3 has 15 residues. Germline CDR1 reads SEHNR; CDR2 reads FQNEAQ (reference sequence). V was shortened by 5 bases and J by 0 bases, with 12 bases between the two germline ends. CDR3: CASSPTTGSTDTQYF. For the CDR3, the DNA is TGTGCCAGCAGCCCTACCACAGGGAGCACAGATACGCAGTATTTT.

In DNA form, the CDR3 reads TGTGCCAGCAGCTTATATAATCTTCCGGGACTAGACGAGCAGTTCTTC. Amino acid sequence: CASSLYNLPGLDEQFF. The rearrangement joins TRBV11-1 to TRBJ2-1; 8 bases match TRBD2. CDR1 SGHAT and CDR2 FQDESV come from the germline V gene (reference sequence). The CDR3 consists of 16 residues. V lost 2 bases to trimming and J lost 10 bases; unmatched junction nucleotides: 13.

This clonotype was observed a handful of times. The chain links TRBV7-2 to TRBJ2-1; D remains unclear. The CDR3 runs to 16 residues. Germline CDR1 reads SGHTA; CDR2 reads FQGNSA. V was shortened by 6 bases and J by 6 bases, with 21 bases between the two germline ends. The CDR3 coding sequence is TGTGCCAGCAGTTTACAAACACAGCTGAAATTCAATGAGCAGTTCTTC. Amino acid sequence: CASSLQTQLKFNEQFF.

This clonotype was recorded a few times. The chain employs TRBV7-2 and TRBJ2-7; 12 positions match TRBD2. This CDR3 has 16 amino acids. Germline V gene lookup returns CDR1 SGHTA and CDR2 FQGNSA. J lost 4 bases, V lost 0 bases, and 4 bases had no gene match. CDR3 region: CASSLALAGGLYEQYF. DNA of the CDR3: TGTGCCAGCAGCTTAGCGCTAGCGGGGGGGCTATACGAGCAGTACTTC.

This clonotype appeared a few times. The chain combines TRBV7-2 with TRBJ1-5; D is possibly TRBD1 (6 bases). V was shortened by 6 bases and J by 5 bases, with 17 bases between the two germline ends. This CDR3 comprises 15 residues. Looked up from germline, CDR1 is SGHTA and CDR2 is FQGNSA. CDR3 protein: CASSPSGGAHQPQHF. For the CDR3, the DNA is TGTGCCAGCAGTCCTTCGGGGGGGGCCCATCAGCCCCAGCATTTT. The variable domain in full, with the rest retrieved from reference TRBV7-2 and TRBJ1-5, is GAGVSQSPSNKVTEKGKDVELRCDPISGHTALYWYRQSLGQGLEFLIYFQGNSAPDKSGLPSDRFSAERTGGSVSTLTIQRTQQEDSAVYLCASSPSGGAHQPQHFGDGTRLSIL.

The rearrangement uses TRBV12-3 or TRBV12-4 and TRBJ2-6; TRBD2 might be the D (6 bases). V shed 2 bases and J shed 2 bases, with 7 bases lying between them. The CDR3 extends over 15 amino acids. The CDR3 loop reads CASSLRRAGANVLTF. The CDR3 coding sequence is TGTGCCAGCAGTTTAAGGAGGGCTGGGGCCAACGTCCTGACTTTC.

This chain joins TRBV6-1 and TRBJ1-2; TRBD1 matches at 9 bases. This CDR3 contains 15 residues. From germline, CDR1 is MNHNS and CDR2 SASEGT. The V and J ends lost 5 bases and 5 bases, in that order; junction bases with no gene match: 9. The CDR3 coding sequence is TGTGCCAGCAGTACCTCCGGACAGGGGAAATATGGCTACACCTTC. Its protein is CASSTSGQGKYGYTF.

CDR3 region: CAIISRDRGDYGYTF. In DNA form, the CDR3 reads TGTGCCATTATTTCCCGGGACAGGGGTGACTATGGCTACACCTTC. The V gene is TRBV6-1, the J gene TRBJ1-2; 10 bases are shared with TRBD1. Trimming at V came to 10 bases and at J to 3 bases, leaving 11 bases not matched to a gene. CDR3 length: 15 amino acids. Germline-derived CDR1 and CDR2 are MNHNS and SASEGT.

V is TRBV5-1 and J is TRBJ2-2; no firm D call. The CDR3 sequence is 13 residues long. V shed 0 bases and J shed 6 bases, with 6 bases lying between them. Germline CDR1 and CDR2: SGHRS and YFSETQ. For the CDR3, the DNA is TGCGCCAGCAGCTTGGACGGAGCCGGGGAGCTGTTTTTT. It encodes CASSLDGAGELFF.

This clonotype was counted between two and nine times. The chain is built from TRBV5-1 and TRBJ2-1; no firm D call. V was clipped by 4 bases and J by 0 bases, with 11 bases between them. The CDR3 is 15 amino acids. CDR1 and CDR2 (germline): SGHRS, YFSETQ. Here the CDR3 DNA reads TGCGCCAGCAGCACGGAGCCGAGCTCCTACAATGAGCAGTTCTTC. This encodes CASSTEPSSYNEQFF.

There are a few counts of this clonotype. V and J are TRBV3-1 and TRBJ2-1; 8 nucleotides agree with TRBD2. This CDR3 spans 15 amino acids. The V and J ends lost 7 bases and 2 bases, in that order; junction bases with no gene match: 7. Germline assignment: CDR1 LGHDT and CDR2 YNNKEL (reference sequence). The CDR3 sequence: CASNLGGEAYNEQFF. DNA for the CDR3: TGTGCCAGCAACCTCGGGGGGGAGGCCTACAATGAGCAGTTCTTC.

This clonotype turned up a few times. This chain connects TRBV30 to TRBJ1-3; TRBD1 aligns across 9 bases. V was clipped by 7 bases and J by 4 bases; unmatched bases: 5. Germline V gene lookup returns CDR1 GTSNPN and CDR2 SVGIG (reference sequence). The CDR3 is 13 amino acids. Here the CDR3 DNA reads TGTGCCTTAAACAGGGGGCTCGGAAACACCATATATTTT. It encodes CALNRGLGNTIYF. The full variable domain, its missing parts supplied by reference TRBV30 and TRBJ1-3, is SQTIHQWPATLVQPVGSPLSLECTVEGTSNPNLYWYRQAAGRGLQLLFYSVGIGQISSEVPQNLSASRPQDRQFILSSKKLLLSDSGFYLCALNRGLGNTIYFGEGSWLTVV.